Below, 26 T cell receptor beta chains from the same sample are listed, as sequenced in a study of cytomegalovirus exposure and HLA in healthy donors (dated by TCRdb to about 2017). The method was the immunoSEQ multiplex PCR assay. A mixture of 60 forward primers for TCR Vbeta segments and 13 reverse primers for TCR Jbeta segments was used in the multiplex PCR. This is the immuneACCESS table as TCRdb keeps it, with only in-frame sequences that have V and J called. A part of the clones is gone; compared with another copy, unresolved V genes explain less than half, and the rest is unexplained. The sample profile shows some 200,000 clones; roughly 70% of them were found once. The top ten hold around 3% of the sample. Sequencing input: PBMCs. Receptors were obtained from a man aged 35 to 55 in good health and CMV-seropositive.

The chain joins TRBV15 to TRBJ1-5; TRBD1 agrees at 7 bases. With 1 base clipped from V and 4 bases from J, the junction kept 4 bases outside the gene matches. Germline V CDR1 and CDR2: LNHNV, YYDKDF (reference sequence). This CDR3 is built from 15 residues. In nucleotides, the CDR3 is TGTGCCACCAGCAGAGGCAGGGGGTGGAATCAGCCCCAGCATTTT. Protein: CATSRGRGWNQPQHF.

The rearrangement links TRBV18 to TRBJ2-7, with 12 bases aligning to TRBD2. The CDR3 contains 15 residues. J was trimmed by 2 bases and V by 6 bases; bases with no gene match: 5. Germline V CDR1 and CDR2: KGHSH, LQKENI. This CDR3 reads CASSPTSGGTYEQYF. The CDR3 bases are TGTGCCAGCTCGCCCACTAGCGGGGGGACCTACGAGCAGTACTTC. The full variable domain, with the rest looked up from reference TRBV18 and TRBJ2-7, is NAGVMQNPRHLVRRRGQEARLRCSPMKGHSHVYWYRQLPEEGLKFMVYLQKENIIDESGMPKERFSAEFPKEGPSILRIQQVVRGDSAAYFCASSPTSGGTYEQYFGPGTRLTVT.

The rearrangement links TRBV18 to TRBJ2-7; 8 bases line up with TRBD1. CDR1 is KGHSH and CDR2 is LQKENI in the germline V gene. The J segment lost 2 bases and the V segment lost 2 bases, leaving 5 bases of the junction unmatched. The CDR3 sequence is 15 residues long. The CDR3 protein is CASSPMTGATYEQYF. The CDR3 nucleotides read TGTGCCAGCTCACCAATGACAGGGGCCACCTACGAGCAGTACTTC.

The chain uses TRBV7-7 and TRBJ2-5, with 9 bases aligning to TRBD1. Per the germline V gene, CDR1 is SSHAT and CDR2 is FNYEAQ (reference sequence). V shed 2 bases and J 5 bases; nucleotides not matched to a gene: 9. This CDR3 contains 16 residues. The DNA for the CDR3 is TGTGCCAGCAGCTTAACCGGGACAGGGTCGGGCGAGACCCAGTACTTC. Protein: CASSLTGTGSGETQYF. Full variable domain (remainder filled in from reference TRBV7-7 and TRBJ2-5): GAGVSQSPRYKVTKRGQDVTLRCDPISSHATLYWYQQALGQGPEFLTYFNYEAQPDKSGLPSDRFSAERPEGSISTLTIQRTEQRDSAMYRCASSLTGTGSGETQYFGPGTRLLVL.

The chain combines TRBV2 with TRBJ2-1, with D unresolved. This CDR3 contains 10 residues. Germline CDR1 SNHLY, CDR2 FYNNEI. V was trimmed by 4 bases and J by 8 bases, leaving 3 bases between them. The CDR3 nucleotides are TGTGCCAGCAGTGCCGATGAGCAGTTCTTC. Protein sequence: CASSADEQFF.

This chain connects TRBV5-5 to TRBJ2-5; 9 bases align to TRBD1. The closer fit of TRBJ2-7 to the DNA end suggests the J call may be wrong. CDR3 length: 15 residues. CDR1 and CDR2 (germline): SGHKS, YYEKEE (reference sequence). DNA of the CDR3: TGTGCCAGCAGCTTAGGACAGGGGCTCTCCTACGAGCAGTACTTC. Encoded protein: CASSLGQGLSYEQYF.

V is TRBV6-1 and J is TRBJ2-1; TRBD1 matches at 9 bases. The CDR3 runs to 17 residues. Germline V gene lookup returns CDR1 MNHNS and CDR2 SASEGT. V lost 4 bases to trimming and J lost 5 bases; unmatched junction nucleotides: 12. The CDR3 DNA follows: TGTGCCAGCAGTGCCTATTCTCGGGACAGGGTAAACAATGAGCAGTTCTTC. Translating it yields CASSAYSRDRVNNEQFF.

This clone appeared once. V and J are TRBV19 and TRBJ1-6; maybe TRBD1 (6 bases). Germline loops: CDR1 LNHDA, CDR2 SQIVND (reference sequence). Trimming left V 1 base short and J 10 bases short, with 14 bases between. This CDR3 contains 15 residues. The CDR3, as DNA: TGTGCCAGTAGTATAGCAGGGGCGGCCAGATCACCCCTCCACTTT. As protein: CASSIAGAARSPLHF.

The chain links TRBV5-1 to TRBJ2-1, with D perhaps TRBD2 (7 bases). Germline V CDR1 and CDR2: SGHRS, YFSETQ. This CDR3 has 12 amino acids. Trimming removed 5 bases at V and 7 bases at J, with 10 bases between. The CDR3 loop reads CASRGGANEQFF. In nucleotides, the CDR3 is TGCGCCAGCAGGGGGGGGGCAAATGAGCAGTTCTTC.

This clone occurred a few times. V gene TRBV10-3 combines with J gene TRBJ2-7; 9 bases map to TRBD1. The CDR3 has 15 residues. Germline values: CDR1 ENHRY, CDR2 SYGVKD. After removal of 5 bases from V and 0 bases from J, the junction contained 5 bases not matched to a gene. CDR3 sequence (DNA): TGTGCCATCAGTAAAGACAGGGGGGGCTCCTACGAGCAGTACTTC. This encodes CAISKDRGGSYEQYF.

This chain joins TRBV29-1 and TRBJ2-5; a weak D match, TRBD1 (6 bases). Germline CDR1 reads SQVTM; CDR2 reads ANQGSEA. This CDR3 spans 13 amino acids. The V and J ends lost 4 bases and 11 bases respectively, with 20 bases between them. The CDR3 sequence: CSVGWTANRGQYF. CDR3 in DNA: TGCAGCGTTGGCTGGACAGCTAACCGCGGGCAGTACTTC.

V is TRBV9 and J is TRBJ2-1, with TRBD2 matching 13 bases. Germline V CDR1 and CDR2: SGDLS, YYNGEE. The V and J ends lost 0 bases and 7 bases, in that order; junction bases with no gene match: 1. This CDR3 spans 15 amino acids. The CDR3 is CASSVGTSGGNEQFF. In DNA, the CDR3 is TGTGCCAGCAGCGTAGGGACTAGCGGGGGAAATGAGCAGTTCTTC.

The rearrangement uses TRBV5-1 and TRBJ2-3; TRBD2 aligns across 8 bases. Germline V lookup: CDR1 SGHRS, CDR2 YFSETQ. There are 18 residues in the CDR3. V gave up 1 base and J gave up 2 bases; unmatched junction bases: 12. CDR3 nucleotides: TGCGCCAGCAGCTTGTCTTTGCGGGGGGCAGATTCCACAGATACGCAGTATTTT. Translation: CASSLSLRGADSTDTQYF.

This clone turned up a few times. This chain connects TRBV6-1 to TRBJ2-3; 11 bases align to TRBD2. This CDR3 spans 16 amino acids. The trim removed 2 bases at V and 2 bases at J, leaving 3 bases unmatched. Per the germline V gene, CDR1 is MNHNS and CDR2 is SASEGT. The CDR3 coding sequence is TGTGCCAGCAGTGAAATAGCGGGGGGGAACACAGATACGCAGTATTTT. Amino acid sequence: CASSEIAGGNTDTQYF.

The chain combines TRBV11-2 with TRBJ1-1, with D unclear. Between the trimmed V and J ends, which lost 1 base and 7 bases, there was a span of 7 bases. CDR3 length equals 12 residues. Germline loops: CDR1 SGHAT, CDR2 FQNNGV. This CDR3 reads CASSLVGGEAFF. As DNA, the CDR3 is TGTGCCAGCAGCTTAGTGGGAGGTGAAGCTTTCTTT.

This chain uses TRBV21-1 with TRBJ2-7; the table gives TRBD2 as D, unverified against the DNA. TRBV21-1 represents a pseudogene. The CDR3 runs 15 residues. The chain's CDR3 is CASSKEVRRDYEQYF. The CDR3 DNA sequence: TGTGCCAGCAGCAAAGAGGTACGGAGGGACTACGAGCAGTACTTC.

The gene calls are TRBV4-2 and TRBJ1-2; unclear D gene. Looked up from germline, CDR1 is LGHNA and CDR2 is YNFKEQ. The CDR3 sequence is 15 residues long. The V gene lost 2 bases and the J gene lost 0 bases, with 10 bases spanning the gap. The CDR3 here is CASSQSRLSNYGYTF. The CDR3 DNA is TGTGCCAGCAGCCAAAGCAGGTTATCTAACTATGGCTACACCTTC.

DNA for the CDR3: TGTGCCAGCAGTTACGGCAGCCCCGACACCGGCTATGGCTACACCTTC. This sequence encodes CASSYGSPDTGYGYTF. The chain carries TRBV6-5 and TRBJ1-2; unclear D gene. The CDR3 loop spans 16 amino acids. V gave up 2 bases and J gave up 4 bases, with 17 bases separating them. CDR1 is MNHEY and CDR2 is SVGAGI in the germline V gene.

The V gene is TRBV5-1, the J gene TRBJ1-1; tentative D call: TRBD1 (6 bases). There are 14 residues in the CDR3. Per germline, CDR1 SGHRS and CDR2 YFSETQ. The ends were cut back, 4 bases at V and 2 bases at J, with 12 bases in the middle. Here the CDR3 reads CASSLTGYNTEAFF. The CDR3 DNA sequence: TGCGCCAGCAGCCTGACAGGTTATAACACTGAAGCTTTCTTT.

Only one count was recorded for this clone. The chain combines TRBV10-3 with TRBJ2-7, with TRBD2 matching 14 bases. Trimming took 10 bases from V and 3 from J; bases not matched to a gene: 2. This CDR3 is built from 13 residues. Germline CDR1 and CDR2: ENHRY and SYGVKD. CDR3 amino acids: CASGLAGGYEQYF. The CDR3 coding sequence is TGTGCCAGCGGACTAGCGGGAGGCTACGAGCAGTACTTC.

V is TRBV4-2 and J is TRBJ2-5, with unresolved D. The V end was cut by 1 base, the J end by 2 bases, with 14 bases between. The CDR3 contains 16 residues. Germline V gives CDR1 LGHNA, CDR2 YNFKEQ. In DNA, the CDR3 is TGTGCCAGCAGCCAAGGCTCAGCGTCGGAACAAGAGACCCAGTACTTC. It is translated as CASSQGSASEQETQYF.

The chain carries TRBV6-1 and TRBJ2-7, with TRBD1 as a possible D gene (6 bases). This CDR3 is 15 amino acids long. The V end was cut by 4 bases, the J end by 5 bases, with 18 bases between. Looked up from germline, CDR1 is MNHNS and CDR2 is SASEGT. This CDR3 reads CASSASYRVLHEQYF. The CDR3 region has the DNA TGTGCCAGCAGTGCGAGCTACAGGGTACTGCACGAGCAGTACTTC.

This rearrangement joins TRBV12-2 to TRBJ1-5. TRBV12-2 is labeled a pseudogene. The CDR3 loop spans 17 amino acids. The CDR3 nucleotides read TGTGCAAGTCGCTTAGACCGTTCTCGGTATAGCAATCAGCCCCAGCATTTT. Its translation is CASRLDRSRYSNQPQHF.

The CDR3 nucleotides are TGCGCCAGCAGAAGTAATCATGCAGGGGCCGCCCGATTCTCCTACAATGAGCAGTTCTTC. Translation: CASRSNHAGAARFSYNEQFF. The genes are TRBV5-1 and TRBJ2-1, with D possibly matching TRBD1 (6 bases). The CDR3 totals 20 residues. Germline CDR1 reads SGHRS; CDR2 reads YFSETQ. The V end lost 5 bases, the J end lost 0 bases, and 27 bases lay between the germline ends. Filled out from reference TRBV5-1 and TRBJ2-1, the complete variable domain reads KAGVTQTPRYLIKTRGQQVTLSCSPISGHRSVSWYQQTPGQGLQFLFEYFSETQRNKGNFPGRFSGRQFSNSRSEMNVSTLELGDSALYLCASRSNHAGAARFSYNEQFFGPGTRLTVL.

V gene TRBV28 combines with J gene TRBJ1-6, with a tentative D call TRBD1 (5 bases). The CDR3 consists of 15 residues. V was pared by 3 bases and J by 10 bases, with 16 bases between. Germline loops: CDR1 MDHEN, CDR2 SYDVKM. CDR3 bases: TGTGCCAGCAGTTTTCAGTCGGGGGATCGATCACCCCTCCACTTT. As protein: CASSFQSGDRSPLHF. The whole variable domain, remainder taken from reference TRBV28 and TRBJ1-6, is DVKVTQSSRYLVKRTGEKVFLECVQDMDHENMFWYRQDPGLGLRLIYFSYDVKMKEKGDIPEGYSVSREKKERFSLILESASTNQTSMYLCASSFQSGDRSPLHFGNGTRLTVT.

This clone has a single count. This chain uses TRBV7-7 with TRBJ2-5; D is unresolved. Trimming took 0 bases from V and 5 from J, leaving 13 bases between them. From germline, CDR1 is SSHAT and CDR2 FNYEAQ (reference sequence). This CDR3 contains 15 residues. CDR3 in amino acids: CASSLAVAAGETQYF. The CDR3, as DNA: TGTGCCAGCAGCTTAGCGGTGGCAGCCGGGGAGACCCAGTACTTC.